The 21 T cell receptor beta chains reported below all come from one sample, sequenced in a study of shared clonotypes between healthy human individuals. Naivety among CD8 cells was defined by CD45RO negativity and positive CCR7 selection, thereby excluding terminally differentiated effector memory CD45RA+ cells. The method was immunoSEQ multiplex PCR; TCRdb's version includes in-frame clones alone and lacks a portion of them. The top ten hold roughly 1.8% of the sample, which has roughly 2.1 million clones, about 92% seen once. Sample: naive CD8+ T cells from PBMCs. The receptors shown here come from a man aged 18 to 29 in good health. Some clones in this sample may be carry-over from other donors' samples.

As for this clone: Other nucleotide sequences from this sample produce the same CDR3. The V and J genes are TRBV27 and TRBJ2-7, with D hard to call. V was cut by 3 bases and J by 4 bases, with 10 bases left in between. In germline, CDR1 is MNHEY, CDR2 SMNVEV (reference sequence). The CDR3 has 13 amino acids. The CDR3 protein is CASSLAENYEQYF. CDR3 DNA: TGTGCCAGCAGTTTGGCGGAGAATTACGAGCAGTACTTC.

This chain joins TRBV19 and TRBJ1-2, with no clear D. The CDR3 totals 11 residues. V was pared by 10 bases and J by 1 base, with 7 bases between. CDR1 LNHDA and CDR2 SQIVND come from the germline V gene (reference sequence). CDR3 sequence reads: CAILGNYGYTF. CDR3 coding DNA: TGTGCCATCCTAGGTAACTATGGCTACACCTTC.

V gene TRBV5-4 combines with J gene TRBJ2-7, with 12 bases fitting TRBD2. J was trimmed by 4 bases and V by 3 bases; bases with no gene match: 5. This CDR3 comprises 15 residues. Germline V gene sequence: CDR1 SGHNT, CDR2 YYREEE (reference sequence). The CDR3 nucleotides are TGTGCCAGCAGCTACGGACTAGCGGGGATTTACGAGCAGTACTTC. This translates into CASSYGLAGIYEQYF.

The genes are TRBV6-1 and TRBJ2-1; D possibly corresponds to TRBD2 (5 bases). The CDR3 totals 17 residues. Trimming took 3 bases from V and 2 from J, leaving 17 bases between them. Germline assignment: CDR1 MNHNS and CDR2 SASEGT. The CDR3: CASSDPSRVLAYNEQFF. CDR3 sequence (DNA): TGTGCCAGCAGTGACCCCTCGCGGGTGCTAGCCTACAATGAGCAGTTCTTC.

The chain links TRBV6-6 to TRBJ2-3; D is uncertain. The CDR3 is 14 amino acids. V lost 5 bases to trimming and J lost 4 bases, with 13 bases between them. In germline, CDR1 is MNHNY, CDR2 SVGAGI (reference sequence). CDR3 sequence reads: CASSLGAPPDTQYF. The CDR3 DNA is TGTGCCAGCAGTCTCGGCGCCCCCCCAGATACGCAGTATTTT.

The rearrangement joins TRBV27 to TRBJ2-3; 10 bases map to TRBD1. The CDR3 contains 15 residues. CDR1 is MNHEY, CDR2 SMNVEV, per germline (reference sequence). V shed 6 bases and J 6 bases; nucleotides not matched to a gene: 9. The CDR3 nucleotides read TGTGCCAGCAGCCTAGACAGGGGGCGCTCCGATACGCAGTATTTT. Protein sequence: CASSLDRGRSDTQYF.

V gene TRBV15 combines with J gene TRBJ2-1, with D possibly matching TRBD2 (5 bases). V was clipped by 0 bases and J by 5 bases, with 5 bases between them. The CDR3 consists of 13 residues. Per germline, CDR1 LNHNV and CDR2 YYDKDF (reference sequence). The CDR3 nucleotides are TGTGCCACCAGCAGAGACGGGAACAATGAGCAGTTCTTC. Translation gives CATSRDGNNEQFF.

This chain joins TRBV19 and TRBJ1-5; a possible D gene is TRBD1 (5 bases). Germline V CDR1 and CDR2: LNHDA, SQIVND (reference sequence). The CDR3 loop spans 13 amino acids. V shed 10 bases and J shed 5 bases, with 15 bases lying between them. CDR3 DNA: TGTGCCACCAGAGCGGGCAGGGATCAGCCCCAGCATTTT. Translation: CATRAGRDQPQHF.

CDR3 region: CASRTTQGALWGTDTQYF. In DNA form, the CDR3 reads TGTGCCAGCAGAACGACACAGGGGGCCCTTTGGGGCACAGATACGCAGTATTTT. This chain uses TRBV7-8 with TRBJ2-3; TRBD1 agrees at 9 bases. CDR1 SGHVS and CDR2 FQNEAQ come from the germline V gene. The junction had 14 bases not matched to a gene; V was cut back by 6 bases and J by 1 base. This CDR3 has 18 amino acids.

This clone was seen once. The rearrangement joins TRBV29-1 to TRBJ2-7; D is uncertain. V was trimmed by 5 bases and J by 5 bases, leaving 16 bases between them. Per germline, CDR1 SQVTM and CDR2 ANQGSEA. CDR3 length: 13 residues. The CDR3 bases are TGCAGCGTTCAAGGTATGGGTCTGCACGAGCAGTACTTC. It translates to CSVQGMGLHEQYF.

The chain combines TRBV7-3 with TRBJ2-3, with TRBD2 matching 9 bases. Germline loops: CDR1 SGHTA, CDR2 FQGTGA. CDR3 length: 15 amino acids. V dropped 6 bases and J dropped 4; count of bases not matched to a gene: 8. The CDR3 region is CASRPGTSIADTQYF. CDR3 coding DNA: TGTGCCAGCAGGCCCGGGACTAGCATCGCAGATACGCAGTATTTT. Full variable domain (remainder filled in from reference TRBV7-3 and TRBJ2-3): GAGVSQTPSNKVTEKGKYVELRCDPISGHTALYWYRQSLGQGPEFLIYFQGTGAADDSGLPNDRFFAVRPEGSVSTLKIQRTERGDSAVYLCASRPGTSIADTQYFGPGTRLTVL.

This chain links TRBV19 with TRBJ1-5, with D hard to call. Germline lookup yields CDR1 LNHDA and CDR2 SQIVND (reference sequence). This CDR3 comprises 12 residues. The V and J ends lost 8 bases and 4 bases respectively, with 9 bases between them. The CDR3 is CASSRPNQPQHF. The CDR3 bases are TGTGCCAGTTCTCGCCCGAATCAGCCCCAGCATTTT.

This clone was detected once. The chain combines TRBV7-9 with TRBJ2-3, with D perhaps TRBD2 (6 bases). CDR1 and CDR2 (germline): SEHNR, FQNEAQ (reference sequence). With 5 bases removed from V and 8 bases from J, the gap between germline ends came to 11 bases. This CDR3 is 12 amino acids long. The CDR3: CASSPVGGTQYF. In nucleotides, the CDR3 is TGTGCCAGCAGCCCAGTGGGAGGTACGCAGTATTTT.

The V and J genes are TRBV19 and TRBJ2-1; the D is unclear. This CDR3 is built from 13 residues. V dropped 4 bases and J dropped 4 bases, with 8 bases sitting between them. Germline V gene data show CDR1 as LNHDA and CDR2 as SQIVND (reference sequence). The CDR3 DNA reads as TGTGCCAGTAGTACGACTGAATACAATGAGCAGTTCTTC. Translating it yields CASSTTEYNEQFF.

V gene TRBV15 combines with J gene TRBJ2-2; 7 bases match TRBD2. The V gene's germline CDR1 is LNHNV and CDR2 YYDKDF (reference sequence). The length of the CDR3 is 16 residues. V shed 1 base and J 2 bases; nucleotides not matched to a gene: 4. The CDR3 sequence is CATSRVASGNTGELFF. The CDR3 DNA reads TGTGCCACCAGCAGAGTAGCTAGCGGAAACACCGGGGAGCTGTTTTTT. The full variable domain, rest sourced from reference TRBV15 and TRBJ2-2, is DAMVIQNPRYQVTQFGKPVTLSCSQTLNHNVMYWYQQKSSQAPKLLFHYYDKDFNNEADTPDNFQSRRPNTSFCFLDIRSPGLGDTAMYLCATSRVASGNTGELFFGEGSRLTVL.

This sequence joins TRBV27 and TRBJ2-7; the match to TRBD2 covers 11 bases. The CDR3 contains 15 residues. The J segment lost 0 bases and the V segment lost 6 bases, leaving 4 bases of the junction unmatched. Germline loops: CDR1 MNHEY, CDR2 SMNVEV (reference sequence). The chain's CDR3 is CASSPTSGNSYEQYF. Here the CDR3 DNA reads TGTGCCAGCAGCCCGACTAGCGGGAACTCCTACGAGCAGTACTTC.

On this clone: At the DNA level, this CDR3 is encoded by other sequences in the same sample as well. The chain recombines TRBV7-8 with TRBJ2-7; the D is unclear. V gave up 5 bases and J gave up 7 bases, with 9 bases separating them. The length of the CDR3 is 11 residues. CDR1 SGHVS and CDR2 FQNEAQ come from the germline V gene. The CDR3 DNA reads as TGTGCCAGCAGCCTCACTGGGGAGCAGTACTTC. The encoded protein is CASSLTGEQYF.

The J gene is TRBJ2-5, the V gene TRBV4-1, with D hard to call. Trimming left V 0 bases short and J 5 bases short, with 16 bases between. The length of the CDR3 is 16 residues. CDR1 is MGHRA, CDR2 YSYEKL, per germline. Written as DNA, the CDR3 is TGCGCCAGCAGCCAAGAACCCGCGGCGCCGACGGAGACCCAGTACTTC. Its protein is CASSQEPAAPTETQYF.

The chain employs TRBV11-3 and TRBJ2-1; D may be TRBD1 or TRBD2 (6 bases each). Germline V gene sequence: CDR1 SGHNT, CDR2 YENEEA. V was cut by 5 bases and J by 7 bases, with 18 bases left in between. The CDR3 consists of 15 residues. CDR3 DNA: TGTGCCAGCAGCGCCGGTAGGACAGCGGGTAATGAGCAGTTCTTC. This gives the protein CASSAGRTAGNEQFF.

V and J are TRBV13 and TRBJ2-7; the match to TRBD2 covers 7 bases. The V segment lost 5 bases and the J segment 3 bases; nucleotides outside the gene matches: 7. Per the germline V gene, CDR1 is PRHDT and CDR2 is FYEKMQ (reference sequence). The CDR3 covers 14 residues. In DNA form, the CDR3 reads TGTGCCAGCAGCCCGCGCGGGAGAATCTACGAGCAGTACTTC. Its protein product is CASSPRGRIYEQYF.

The chain employs TRBV7-8 and TRBJ2-1, with D possibly called TRBD1 or TRBD2 (5 bases each). The CDR3 totals 16 residues. V gave up 6 bases and J gave up 3 bases, with 18 bases separating them. Germline assignment: CDR1 SGHVS and CDR2 FQNEAQ. This CDR3 is CASSDFRDPGYNEQFF. The CDR3 DNA is TGTGCCAGCAGTGATTTCCGGGACCCTGGCTACAATGAGCAGTTCTTC.